This is a list of T cell receptor beta chains from one sample in a study of a mutant IDH1 vaccine in newly diagnosed glioma. TCRdb keeps only in-frame clones here, not all; method: immunoSEQ multiplex PCR. The data contain around 30,000 clones, around 80% of them seen just once; the ten biggest clones take up 7% to 10%. Antigen specificity for these receptors is unknown. This specimen was PBMCs, taken from a glioma patient whose treatment included an IDH1 peptide vaccine. The receptors were sampled from a woman aged 18-29 years with glioma. Both conserved end residues are part of each CDR3. D genes are given only for firm matches. Clone size is stated in some rows and not others, as once, few, many or a class when expanded.

TRBD1	TRBV7-2	TRBJ2-7	.	TGTGCCAGCAGCGGAGCCGGGACAGGGTCGTACGAGCAGTACTTC	CASSGAGTGSYEQYF
.	TRBV6-6	TRBJ2-2	.	TGTGCCAGCACTAATGGAGGGACAGTCAACACCGGGGAGCTGTTTTTT	CASTNGGTVNTGELFF
.	TRBV15	TRBJ1-3	.	TGTGCCACCAGCCCCTTGGTCTCTGGAAACACCATATATTTT	CATSPLVSGNTIYF
.	TRBV7-9	TRBJ1-1	.	TGTGCCAGCAGCTTAGGGGCGAACACTGAAGCTTTCTTT	CASSLGANTEAFF
.	TRBV7-2	TRBJ1-3	.	TGTGCCAGCAGCTTTATAGGGCTAGGAAACACCATATATTTT	CASSFIGLGNTIYF
.	TRBV19	TRBJ1-5	once	TGTGCCAGTAGTATTGGGGCAGTACAACCCCGGGTTGGACCCCAGCATTTT	CASSIGAVQPRVGPQHF
.	TRBV7-2	TRBJ2-7	.	TGTGCCAGCAGCTTAGCGGGCGGGAACGACGAGCAGTACTTC	CASSLAGGNDEQYF
.	TRBV6-5	TRBJ2-7	few	TGTGCCAGCCAGGGTCAGGGTAGTCAACTCGAGCAGTACTTC	CASQGQGSQLEQYF
.	TRBV6-1	TRBJ1-2	.	TGTGCCAGCAGTGAAGGATGGGGAGTGATTGGAGGCTACACCTTC	CASSEGWGVIGGYTF
.	TRBV5-6	TRBJ1-1	.	TGTGCCAGCAGCTTGGGAACGAACACTGAAGCTTTCTTT	CASSLGTNTEAFF
.	TRBV5-8	TRBJ1-2	.	TGTGCCAGCAGCTACACAGGGACCTATGGCTACACCTTC	CASSYTGTYGYTF
TRBD1	TRBV6-5	TRBJ1-2	.	TGTGCCAGCAGTTTGACAGGGGCCGGCGGCTATGGCTACACCTTC	CASSLTGAGGYGYTF
.	TRBV7-2	TRBJ2-2	.	TGTGCCAGCAGCCTCATCCCGGTTACCAACACCGGGGAGCTGTTTTTT	CASSLIPVTNTGELFF
.	TRBV6-5	TRBJ2-6	once	TGTGCCAGCAGTGACTCTGGGGCCAACGTCCTGACTTTC	CASSDSGANVLTF
.	TRBV10-3	TRBJ2-1	.	TGTGCCATCAGTGAGGGGCAGCTGTACAATGAGCAGTTCTTC	CAISEGQLYNEQFF
.	TRBV6-1	TRBJ1-6	once	TGTGCCAGCGCGCAGGAAGTAAATTCACCCCTCCACTTT	CASAQEVNSPLHF
.	TRBV10-2	TRBJ1-5	.	TGCGCCAGCAGCTACCCGGGGGTTAATCAGCCCCAGCATTTT	CASSYPGVNQPQHF
.	TRBV4-2	TRBJ2-3	.	TGTGCCAGCAGCCAAGGTACTGGCACAGATACGCAGTATTTT	CASSQGTGTDTQYF
.	TRBV4-3	TRBJ1-2	.	TGCGCCAGCAGCCAAGCAATGGGTAGGGCTGATGGCTACACCTTC	CASSQAMGRADGYTF
TRBD2	TRBV4-1	TRBJ2-1	.	TGCGCCAGCAGCCAAGGTCTACTAGCGGCAGTCCCCAATGAGCAGTTCTTC	CASSQGLLAAVPNEQFF
TRBD1	TRBV10-1	TRBJ2-7	.	TGCGCCAGCAGTGAGACAGACAGGGGATATTACGAGCAGTACTTC	CASSETDRGYYEQYF
TRBD1	TRBV6-6	TRBJ2-5	.	TGTGCCAGCAGAGAAGGACAGGGAAGGCAAGAGACCCAGTACTTC	CASREGQGRQETQYF
TRBD1	TRBV9	TRBJ1-1	few	TGTGCCAGCAGCGCCCCGGGACAGGGGAAGTTGGTTGAAGCTTTCTTT	CASSAPGQGKLVEAFF
.	TRBV7-2	TRBJ2-7	.	TGTGCCAGCAGCTTACGTCAGAGTTCCTACGAGCAGTACTTC	CASSLRQSSYEQYF